This entry describes one T cell receptor beta chain. This sample was included in a study of control samples from healthy donors and cancer patients. The method was immunoSEQ multiplex PCR; TCRdb's version includes in-frame clones alone and lacks a portion of them. This sample yields about 120,000 clones, of which 87% are seen a single time; 9.5% to 13% belongs to the top ten. This receptor was obtained from a man younger than 45 in good health. The sequencing sample was made of blood.

CDR3 sequence (DNA): TGTGCCAGCAGTTACTCTTCGACAGGTTTTAATTCACCCCTCCACTTT. Translation: CASSYSSTGFNSPLHF. The V and J genes are TRBV6-5 and TRBJ1-6, with D possibly matching TRBD1 (6 bases). V was cut by 0 bases and J by 6 bases, with 12 bases left in between. This CDR3 contains 16 residues. From germline, CDR1 is MNHEY and CDR2 SVGAGI.